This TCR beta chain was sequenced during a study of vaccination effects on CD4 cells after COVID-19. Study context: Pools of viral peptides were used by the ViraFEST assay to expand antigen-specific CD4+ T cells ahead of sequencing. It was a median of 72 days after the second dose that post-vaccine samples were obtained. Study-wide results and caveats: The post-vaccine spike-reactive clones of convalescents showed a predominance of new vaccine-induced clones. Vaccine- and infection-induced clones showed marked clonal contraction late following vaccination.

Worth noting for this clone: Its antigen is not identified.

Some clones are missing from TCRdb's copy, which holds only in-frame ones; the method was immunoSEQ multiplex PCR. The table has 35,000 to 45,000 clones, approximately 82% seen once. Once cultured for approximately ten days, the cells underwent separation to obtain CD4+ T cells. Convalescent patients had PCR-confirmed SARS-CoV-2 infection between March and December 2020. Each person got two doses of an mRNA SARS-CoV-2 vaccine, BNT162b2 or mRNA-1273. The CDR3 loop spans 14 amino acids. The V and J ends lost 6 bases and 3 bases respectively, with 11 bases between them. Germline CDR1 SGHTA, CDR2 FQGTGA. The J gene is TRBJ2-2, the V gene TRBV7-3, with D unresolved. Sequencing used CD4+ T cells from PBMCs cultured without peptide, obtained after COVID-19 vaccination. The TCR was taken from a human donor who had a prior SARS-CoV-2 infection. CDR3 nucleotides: TGTGCCAGCAGACAATTACGGGACACCGGGGAGCTGTTTTTT. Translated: CASRQLRDTGELFF.